This T cell receptor (beta chain) was profiled in a study of shared clonotypes between healthy human individuals. Adults of Caucasian background living in Nashville, Tennessee made up all donors. Data came from immunoSEQ multiplex PCR; TCRdb stores just in-frame clones and leaves some out. The table shows about 1.5 million clones, with 95% to 99% occurring only once. This CDR3 has 14 amino acids. Per the germline V gene, CDR1 is MNHEY and CDR2 is SVGAGI. V shed 1 base and J shed 3 bases, with 7 bases lying between them. The J gene is TRBJ1-3, the V gene TRBV6-5; D gene ambiguous. Sequenced: naive CD4+ T cells sorted from blood. Indicated subset: CD45RA+ positively selected. The TCR comes from a young man in good health. The DNA of the CDR3 is TGTGCCAGCAGTTACTTTGCTTTTGGAAACACCATATATTTT. Amino acid sequence: CASSYFAFGNTIYF.